This T cell receptor (beta chain) was recovered during a study of blood T cell repertoires in COVID-19. The CDR3 extends over 15 amino acids. The V and J ends lost 0 bases and 5 bases respectively, with 13 bases between them. From germline, CDR1 is MNHEY and CDR2 SVGEGT. TCRdb keeps only in-frame clones here, not all; method: immunoSEQ multiplex PCR. Of approximately 130,000 clones in the sample, 75% to 90% were seen once. The sample taken for sequencing was PBMCs or T cells enriched from blood (not recorded which). The chain combines TRBV6-2 or TRBV6-3 with TRBJ1-1; D gene ambiguous. The source of this sequence is a woman in her 50s who had recovered from COVID-19. The CDR3 coding sequence is TGTGCCAGCAGTTACTCGAGCGCAGGCGGGACTGAAGCTTTCTTT. This encodes CASSYSSAGGTEAFF.